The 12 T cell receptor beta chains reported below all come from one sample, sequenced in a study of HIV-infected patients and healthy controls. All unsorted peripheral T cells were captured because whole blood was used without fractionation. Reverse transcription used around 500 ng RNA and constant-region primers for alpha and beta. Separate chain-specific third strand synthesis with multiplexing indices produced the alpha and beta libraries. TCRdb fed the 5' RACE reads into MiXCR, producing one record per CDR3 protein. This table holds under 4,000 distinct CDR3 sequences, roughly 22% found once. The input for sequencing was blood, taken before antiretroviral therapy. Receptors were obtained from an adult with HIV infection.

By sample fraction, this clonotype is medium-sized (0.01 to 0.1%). In DNA, the CDR3 is TGTGCCAGCAGAGATACGCTGGCCTACGAGCAGTACTTC. Residues: CASRDTLAYEQYF. The V call is TRBV12-3 or TRBV12-4, the J call TRBJ2-7; D is undetermined. The CDR3 is 13 amino acids. The V end was cut by 6 bases, the J end by 2 bases, with 11 bases between.

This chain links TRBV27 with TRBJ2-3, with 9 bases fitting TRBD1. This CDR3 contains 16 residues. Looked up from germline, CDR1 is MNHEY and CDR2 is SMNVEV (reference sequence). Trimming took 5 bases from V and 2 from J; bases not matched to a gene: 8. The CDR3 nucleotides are TGTGCCAGCAGTACCATAGGACAGGGGTCCACAGATACGCAGTATTTT. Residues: CASSTIGQGSTDTQYF.

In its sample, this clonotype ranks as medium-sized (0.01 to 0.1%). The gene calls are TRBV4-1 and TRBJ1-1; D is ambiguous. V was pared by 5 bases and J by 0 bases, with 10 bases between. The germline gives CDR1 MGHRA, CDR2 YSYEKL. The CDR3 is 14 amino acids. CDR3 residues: CASSLSFLNTEAFF. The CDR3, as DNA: TGCGCCAGCAGCTTAAGCTTCTTGAACACTGAAGCTTTCTTT.

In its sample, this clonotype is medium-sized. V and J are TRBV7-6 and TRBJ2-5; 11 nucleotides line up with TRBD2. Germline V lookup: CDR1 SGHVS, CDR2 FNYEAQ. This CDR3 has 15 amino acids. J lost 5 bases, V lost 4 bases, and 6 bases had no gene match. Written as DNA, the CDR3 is TGTGCCAGCAGCTCAAGACTAGCGGGGATGGAGACCCAGTACTTC. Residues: CASSSRLAGMETQYF.

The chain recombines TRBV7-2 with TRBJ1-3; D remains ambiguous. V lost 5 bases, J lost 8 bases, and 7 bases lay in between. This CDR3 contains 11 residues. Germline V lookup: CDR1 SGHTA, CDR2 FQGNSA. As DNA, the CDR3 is TGTGCCAGCAGCCCGGCAGACACCATATATTTT. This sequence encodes CASSPADTIYF.

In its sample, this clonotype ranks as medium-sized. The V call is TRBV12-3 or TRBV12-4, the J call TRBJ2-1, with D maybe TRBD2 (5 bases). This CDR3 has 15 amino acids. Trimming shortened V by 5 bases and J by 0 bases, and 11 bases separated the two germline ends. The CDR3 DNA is TGTGCCAGCAGTGGATTAGGGAGCTCCTACAATGAGCAGTTCTTC. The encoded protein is CASSGLGSSYNEQFF.

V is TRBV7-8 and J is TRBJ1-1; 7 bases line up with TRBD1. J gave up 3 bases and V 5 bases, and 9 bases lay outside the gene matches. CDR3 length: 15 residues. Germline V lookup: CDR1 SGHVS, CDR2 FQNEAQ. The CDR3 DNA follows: TGTGCCAGCAGCGCGACCCCCCAGGGGGACACTGAAGCTTTCTTT. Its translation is CASSATPQGDTEAFF.

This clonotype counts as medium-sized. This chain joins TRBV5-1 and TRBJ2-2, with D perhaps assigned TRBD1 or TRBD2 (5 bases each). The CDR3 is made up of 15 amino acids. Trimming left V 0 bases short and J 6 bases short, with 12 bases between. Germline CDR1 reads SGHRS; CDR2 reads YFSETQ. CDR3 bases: TGCGCCAGCAGCTTGGCCGGGGCAGTCCCCGGGGAGCTGTTTTTT. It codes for CASSLAGAVPGELFF.

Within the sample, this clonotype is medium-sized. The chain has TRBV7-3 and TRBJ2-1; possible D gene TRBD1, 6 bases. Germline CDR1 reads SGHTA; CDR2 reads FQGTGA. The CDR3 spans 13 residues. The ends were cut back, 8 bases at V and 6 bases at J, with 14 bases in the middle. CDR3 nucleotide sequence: TGTGCCAGCGGATCCGGACAGCCCAATGAGCAGTTCTTC. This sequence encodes CASGSGQPNEQFF.

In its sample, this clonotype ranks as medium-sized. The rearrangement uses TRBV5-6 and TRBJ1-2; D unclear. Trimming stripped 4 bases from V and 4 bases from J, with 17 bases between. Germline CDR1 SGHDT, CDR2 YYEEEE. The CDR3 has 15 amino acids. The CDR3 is CASSLGEAALYGYTF. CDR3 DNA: TGTGCCAGCAGCCTGGGAGAGGCAGCGCTCTATGGCTACACCTTC.

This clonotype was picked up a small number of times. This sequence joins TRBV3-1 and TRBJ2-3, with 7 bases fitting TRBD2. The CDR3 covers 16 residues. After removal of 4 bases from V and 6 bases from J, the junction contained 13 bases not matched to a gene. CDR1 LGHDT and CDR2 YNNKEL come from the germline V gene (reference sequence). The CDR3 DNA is TGTGCCAGCAGCCGGGGGGAGGGACTCCAAATTGATACGCAGTATTTT. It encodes CASSRGEGLQIDTQYF.

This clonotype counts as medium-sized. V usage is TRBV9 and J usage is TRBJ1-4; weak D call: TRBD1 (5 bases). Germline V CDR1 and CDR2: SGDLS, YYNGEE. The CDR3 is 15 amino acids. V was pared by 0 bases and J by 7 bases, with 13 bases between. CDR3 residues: CASSVEGMLGEKLFF. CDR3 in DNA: TGTGCCAGCAGCGTAGAGGGGATGTTGGGTGAAAAACTGTTTTTT.